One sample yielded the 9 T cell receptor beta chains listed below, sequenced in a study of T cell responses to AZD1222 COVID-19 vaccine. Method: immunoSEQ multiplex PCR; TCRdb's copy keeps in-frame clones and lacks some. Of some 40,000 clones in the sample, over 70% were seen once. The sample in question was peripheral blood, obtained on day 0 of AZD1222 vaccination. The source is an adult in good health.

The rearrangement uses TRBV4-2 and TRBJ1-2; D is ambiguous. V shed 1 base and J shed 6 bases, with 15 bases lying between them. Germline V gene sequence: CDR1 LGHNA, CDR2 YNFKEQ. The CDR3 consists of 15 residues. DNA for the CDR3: TGTGCCAGCAGCCAAGGTGGGCAGGTGGTCAATGGCTACACCTTC. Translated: CASSQGGQVVNGYTF.

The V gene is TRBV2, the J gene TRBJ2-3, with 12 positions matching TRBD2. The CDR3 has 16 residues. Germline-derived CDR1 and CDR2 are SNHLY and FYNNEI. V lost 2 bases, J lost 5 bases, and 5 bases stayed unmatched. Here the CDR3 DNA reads TGTGCCAGCAGTGAATCGGCTAGCGGGGGGGGAGATACGCAGTATTTT. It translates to CASSESASGGGDTQYF.

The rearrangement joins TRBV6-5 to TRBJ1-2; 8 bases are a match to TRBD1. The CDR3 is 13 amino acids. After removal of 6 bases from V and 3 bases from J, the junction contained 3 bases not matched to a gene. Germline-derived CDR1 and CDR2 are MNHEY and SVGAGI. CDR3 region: CASSLTGDYGYTF. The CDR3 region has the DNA TGTGCCAGCAGCCTGACAGGGGACTATGGCTACACCTTC.

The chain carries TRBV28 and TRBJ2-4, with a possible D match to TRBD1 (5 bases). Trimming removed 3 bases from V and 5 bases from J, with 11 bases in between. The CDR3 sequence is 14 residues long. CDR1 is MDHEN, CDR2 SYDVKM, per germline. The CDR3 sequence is CASSFSQGQNIQYF. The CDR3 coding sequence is TGTGCCAGCAGTTTTTCGCAGGGCCAAAACATTCAGTACTTC.

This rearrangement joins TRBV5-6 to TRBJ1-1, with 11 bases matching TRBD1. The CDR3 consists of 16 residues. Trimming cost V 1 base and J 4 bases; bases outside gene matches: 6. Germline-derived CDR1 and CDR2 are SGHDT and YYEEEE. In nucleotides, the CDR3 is TGTGCCAGCAGCTTGTATGGGACAGGGGGGGGCACTGAAGCTTTCTTT. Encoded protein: CASSLYGTGGGTEAFF.

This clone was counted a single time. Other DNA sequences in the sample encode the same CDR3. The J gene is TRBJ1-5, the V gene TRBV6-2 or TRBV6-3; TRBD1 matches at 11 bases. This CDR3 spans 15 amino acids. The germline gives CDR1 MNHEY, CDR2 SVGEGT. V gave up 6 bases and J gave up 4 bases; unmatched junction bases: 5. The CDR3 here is CASSGTGGRNQPQHF. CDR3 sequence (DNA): TGTGCCAGCAGCGGGACAGGGGGGAGAAATCAGCCCCAGCATTTT.

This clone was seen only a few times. CDR3 in DNA: TGTGCCAGCAGCTTTAGGGTAGATACGCAGTATTTT. Amino acid sequence: CASSFRVDTQYF. The chain employs TRBV7-9 and TRBJ2-3; the D is unclear. CDR1 SEHNR and CDR2 FQNEAQ come from the germline V gene (reference sequence). The ends were cut back, 3 bases at V and 5 bases at J, with 6 bases in the middle. This CDR3 has 12 residues.

CDR3 DNA: TGTGCCAGCAGCTTAGGCCGAGGCGCGGGCAACTATGGCTACACCTTC. It translates to CASSLGRGAGNYGYTF. V gene TRBV13 combines with J gene TRBJ1-2; D gene ambiguous. V lost 0 bases and J 2 bases, leaving 13 bases between the germline ends. In germline, CDR1 is PRHDT, CDR2 FYEKMQ (reference sequence). The length of the CDR3 is 16 residues.

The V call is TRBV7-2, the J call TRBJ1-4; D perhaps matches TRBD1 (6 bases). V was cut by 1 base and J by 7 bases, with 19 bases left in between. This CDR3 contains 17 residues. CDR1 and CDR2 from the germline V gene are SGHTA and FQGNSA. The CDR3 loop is CASSLVQGPTQPEKLFF. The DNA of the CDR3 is TGTGCCAGCAGCTTAGTCCAGGGGCCTACCCAACCTGAAAAACTGTTTTTT.